These 23 T cell receptor beta chains originate from one sample sequenced in a study of CD8+ T cells in alopecia areata. Scientists pooled cutaneous lymph node cells and sorted them on CD4, CD8alpha, NKG2D, NKG2ACE and other markers. cDNA serving as the sequencing template came from extracted, reverse transcribed RNA. Profiled with immunoSEQ multiplex PCR; TCRdb holds only in-frame clones, not every one. Found here are 270,000 or so clones, no singletons; the ten largest cover about 1.2%. Input material: CD4+ T cells sorted from a lymph node. The receptors were sampled from a C3H/HeJ mouse with alopecia areata. The strain bears MHC haplotype H2-k.

This clone was seen many times. Germline and genes: mouse. The read ends 4 residues early relative to the CDR3; the germline J gene fills the gap. This chain links TRBV17 with TRBJ2-1; a possible D gene is TRBD1 (6 bases). Trimming left V 2 bases short and J 3 bases short, with 8 bases between. The CDR3 totals 14 residues. Germline values: CDR1 MNHDT, CDR2 YYDKIL. The CDR3 sequence: CASSRQGLYAEQFF. Incomplete CDR3 DNA: TGTGCTAGCAGTAGACAGGGGCTCTATGCT.

Of note for this clone: Germline and genes here are mouse. The read comes to an end 3 residues before the CDR3 does, leaving the germline J gene to fill in the end. This CDR3 is also generated by other DNA sequences in the sample. The rearrangement uses TRBV1 and TRBJ1-6; 10 bases agree with TRBD1. TRBJ1-6 is an open reading frame, and its role is uncertain. In germline, CDR1 is NSQYPW, CDR2 LRSPGD (reference sequence). The CDR3 extends over 16 amino acids. V trimming: 3 bases; J trimming: 4 bases; junction bases outside the gene matches: 3. CDR3 amino acids: CTCSAPGQGYNSPLYF. CDR3 DNA (partial): TGCACCTGCAGTGCGCCGGGACAGGGGTATAATTCGCCC.

This clone was counted between two and nine times. The gene symbols are mouse symbols. From the germline J gene comes the end of the CDR3, since the read stops 4 residues before it. The chain is built from TRBV5 and TRBJ2-3; D is perhaps TRBD1 (5 bases). CDR1 is LGHNA and CDR2 is YNLKQL in the germline V gene (reference sequence). The CDR3 consists of 16 residues. Deletions cut 0 bases from V and 0 bases from J, with 10 bases between. The CDR3 bases that were read are TGTGCCAGCAGCCAAGAAGCAGGGTCTAGTGCAGAA. Encoded protein: CASSQEAGSSAE. The entire CDR3 is CASSQEAGSSAETLYF.

Concerning this clone itself: The germline and genes are mouse ones. The CDR3 extends 4 residues past the end of the read, so its final part is completed from the germline J gene. The chain joins TRBV19 to TRBJ2-5; D possibly corresponds to TRBD1 (5 bases). Germline loops: CDR1 FNHDT, CDR2 SITEND (reference sequence). V gave up 4 bases and J gave up 0 bases, with 9 bases separating them. The CDR3 consists of 14 residues. The CDR3 spells CASSPTANQDTQYF. Incomplete CDR3 DNA: TGTGCCAGCAGTCCGACAGCTAACCAAGAC.

In this sample, this clone turned up many times. Gene labels here are mouse ones. Read data end 4 residues before the CDR3 end; the end is taken from the germline J gene. The chain carries TRBV17 and TRBJ2-2, with 10 bases identical to TRBD1. CDR3 length: 17 residues. V shed 2 bases, J shed 2 bases, and the junction held 5 bases outside the gene matches. In germline, CDR1 is MNHDT, CDR2 YYDKIL. CDR3 DNA (partial): TGTGCTAGCAGTAGAAGTCGACAGGGGGCGAACACCGGG. Protein product: CASSRSRQGANTG. The full CDR3 reads CASSRSRQGANTGQLYF.

About this clone: These gene names are mouse names. The read halts 4 residues ahead of the CDR3 end, with the missing end drawn from the germline J gene. The J gene is TRBJ2-7, the V gene TRBV19, with TRBD2 matching over 11 bases. This CDR3 has 15 amino acids. Germline CDR1 reads FNHDT; CDR2 reads SITEND (reference sequence). Here the CDR3 reads CASSMGGTGGYEQYF. The CDR3 DNA, read in part, is TGTGCCAGCAGTATGGGTGGGACTGGGGGATAT.

As concerns this clone: Gene names refer to mouse genes. The read ends 4 residues before the CDR3 terminus; that terminus is restored from the germline J gene. The chain recombines TRBV5 with TRBJ2-1; D might be TRBD1 (6 bases). Per germline, CDR1 LGHNA and CDR2 YNLKQL (reference sequence). Between the trimmed V and J ends, which lost 0 bases and 3 bases, there was a span of 12 bases. This CDR3 is built from 16 residues. The CDR3 reads CASSQDAGTIYAEQFF. The CDR3 bases that were read are TGTGCCAGCAGCCAAGATGCCGGGACAATCTATGCT.

As for this clone: Gene names are the mouse ones. The CDR3 end is not reached by the read, which stops 4 residues before it; the germline J gene fills it in. Within the sample, other DNA sequences also encode this same CDR3. V usage is TRBV1 and J usage is TRBJ2-7, with 8 bases matching TRBD2. The germline gives CDR1 NSQYPW, CDR2 LRSPGD (reference sequence). The CDR3 consists of 13 residues. Losses at the gene ends were 4 bases for V and 1 base for J; bases not matched to a gene: 0. The sequenced part of the CDR3 DNA is TGCACCTGCAGTGGACTGGGGTCCTAT. This sequence encodes CTCSGLGSY. The full-length CDR3 reads as CTCSGLGSYEQYF.

With respect to this clone: Any gene name here is a mouse gene name. With the read ending 4 residues before the CDR3 end, the germline J gene is used to fill in that end. The same CDR3 also results from other DNA sequences found in this sample. V and J are TRBV31 and TRBJ2-2; tentative D call: TRBD2 (5 bases). The ends were cut back, 0 bases at V and 0 bases at J, with 8 bases in the middle. Germline V gene lookup returns CDR1 GKSSPN and CDR2 SITVG. This CDR3 contains 15 residues. This CDR3 reads CAWSLGWANTGQLYF. The part of the CDR3 DNA that was read is TGTGCCTGGAGTCTAGGCTGGGCAAACACCGGG.

A few counts support this clone. Mouse germline and gene names are used. Read data end 4 residues before the CDR3 end; the end is taken from the germline J gene. The rearrangement joins TRBV20 to TRBJ2-1, with 7 bases identical to TRBD1. V shed 6 bases and J 3 bases; nucleotides not matched to a gene: 2. The CDR3 sequence is 12 residues long. CDR1 and CDR2 from the germline V gene are GFQATS and STVNSAI. The sequenced part of the CDR3 DNA is TGTGGTGCCCGGGACAGCTATGCT. As protein: CGARDSYA. The full-length CDR3 reads as CGARDSYAEQFF.

In the case of this clone: Genes here carry mouse names. The read ends 4 residues before the CDR3 terminus; that terminus is restored from the germline J gene. This same CDR3 is encoded by further DNA sequences in the sample. V gene TRBV14 combines with J gene TRBJ2-1, with 11 bases lining up with TRBD1. The CDR3 extends over 15 amino acids. Germline V CDR1 and CDR2: SGHDT, FRDEAV. CDR3 residues: CASSPGQGAWAEQFF. The part of the CDR3 DNA that was read is TGTGCCAGCAGCCCAGGACAGGGGGCGTGGGCT. Together with reference TRBV14 and TRBJ2-1, the CDR3 gives the full variable domain: EAGVTQSPRYAVLQEGQAVSFWCDPISGHDTLYWYQQPRDQGPQLLVYFRDEAVIDNSQLPSDRFSAVRPKGTNSTLKIQSAKQGDTATYLCASSPGQGAWAEQFFGPGTRLTVL.

As concerns this clone: Mouse gene names and germline throughout. The read stops 4 residues short of the end of the CDR3; the missing end is completed from the germline J gene. This chain links TRBV13-3 with TRBJ2-7; a possible D gene is TRBD2 (7 bases). Per the germline V gene, CDR1 is NNHDY and CDR2 is SYVADS. This CDR3 has 14 residues. Trimming took 0 bases from V and 3 from J, leaving 10 bases between them. CDR3 amino acids: CASSDAWGLYEQYF. The CDR3 bases that were read are TGTGCCAGCAGTGATGCCTGGGGGCTCTAT.

In this sample, this clone turned up a few times. The germline and genes are mouse ones. The CDR3 sequence: CASSGGQVTGQLYF. The CDR3 DNA, read in part, is TGTGCCAGCAGTGGGGGACAGGTCACCGGG. The chain combines TRBV13-1 with TRBJ2-2; TRBD1 agrees at 8 bases. The read falls 4 residues short of the CDR3 end, and the missing part is taken from the germline J gene. Germline trimming cut 3 bases from V and 4 bases from J; bases unmatched to any gene: 2. Germline values: CDR1 NSHNY, CDR2 SYGAGN. The CDR3 contains 14 residues.

Turning to this clone: Gene names refer to mouse genes. The part of the CDR3 DNA that was read is TGTGCCTGGAGTCTGGGACAGGGTGAC. Amino acids: CAWSLGQGD. The CDR3 in its entirety is CAWSLGQGDTQYF. The rearrangement uses TRBV31 and TRBJ2-5; 9 bases are shared with TRBD1. Sequencing ends 4 residues short of the CDR3 end; the germline J gene provides the rest. Germline values: CDR1 GKSSPN, CDR2 SITVG. The CDR3 spans 13 residues.

This clone turned up a few times. The germline and genes are mouse ones. Read sequence stops 4 residues before the CDR3 end, and the germline J gene provides the missing end. Additional DNA sequences in this sample encode the identical CDR3. The rearrangement uses TRBV13-2 and TRBJ1-1; TRBD1 matches 9 bases. This CDR3 region has 13 residues. From germline, CDR1 is NNHNN and CDR2 SYGAGS (reference sequence). The chain's CDR3 is CASGDRGQGEVFF. The DNA read from the CDR3 is TGTGCCAGCGGTGATCGGGGACAGGGA.

Worth noting for this clone: Gene names denote mouse genes. The CDR3 end is not reached by the read, which stops 4 residues before it; the germline J gene fills it in. V and J are TRBV13-1 and TRBJ2-3; 7 nucleotides match TRBD1. Trimming at V came to 0 bases and at J to 3 bases, leaving 1 base not matched to a gene. The length of the CDR3 is 14 residues. Germline V lookup: CDR1 NSHNY, CDR2 SYGAGN. Here the CDR3 reads CASSDADRAETLYF. The covered CDR3 bases are TGTGCCAGCAGTGATGCGGACAGGGCAGAA.

Comments on this clone: Any gene name here is a mouse gene name. The read stops 4 residues short of the end of the CDR3; the missing end is completed from the germline J gene. V usage is TRBV5 and J usage is TRBJ2-5, with 9 bases identical to TRBD2. This CDR3 has 15 amino acids. Germline assignment: CDR1 LGHNA and CDR2 YNLKQL (reference sequence). The sequenced part of the CDR3 DNA is TGTGCCAGCAGCCAGAACCGGGACTGGGAAGAC. It yields the protein CASSQNRDWED. Given in full, the CDR3 is CASSQNRDWEDTQYF.

This clone was seen a handful of times. Gene and germline names: mouse. The read comes to an end 4 residues before the CDR3 does, leaving the germline J gene to fill in the end. J is TRBJ2-5 and V is TRBV13-1; 10 nucleotides match TRBD2. This CDR3 contains 17 residues. Germline values: CDR1 NSHNY, CDR2 SYGAGN. The trim removed 0 bases at V and 2 bases at J, leaving 6 bases unmatched. The CDR3 sequence is CASSDGGLGTGQDTQYF. The CDR3 DNA, read in part, is TGTGCCAGCAGTGATGGGGGACTGGGGACGGGCCAAGAC.

This clone occurred a few times. Genes and germline are mouse. The read falls 4 residues short of the CDR3 end, and the missing part is taken from the germline J gene. This same CDR3 is encoded by further DNA sequences in the sample. The chain links TRBV13-2 to TRBJ2-2, with a possible D match to TRBD1 (7 bases). The length of the CDR3 is 16 residues. V lost 0 bases and J lost 2, with 11 bases in between. CDR1 and CDR2 from the germline V gene are NNHNN and SYGAGS (reference sequence). CDR3 DNA, as far as it was read: TGTGCCAGCGGTGATGCGGCAGGGGGGAACACCGGG. This sequence encodes CASGDAAGGNTG. The whole CDR3 sequence is CASGDAAGGNTGQLYF.

This clone was observed at least ten times. Gene names follow the mouse nomenclature. Read coverage stops 4 residues before the CDR3 terminus; the germline J gene supplies the remainder. Distinct nucleotide sequences in the sample also encode this CDR3. The chain carries TRBV19 and TRBJ2-3; TRBD2 matches at 7 bases. CDR3 length equals 14 residues. The junction had 0 bases not matched to a gene; V was cut back by 1 base and J by 1 base. Looked up from germline, CDR1 is FNHDT and CDR2 is SITEND (reference sequence). CDR3 sequence reads: CASSILGGAETLYF. CDR3 DNA (partial): TGTGCCAGCAGTATACTGGGGGGTGCAGAA.

With respect to this clone: Mouse gene names and germline throughout. The read ends 4 residues early relative to the CDR3; the germline J gene fills the gap. This chain links TRBV13-2 with TRBJ2-3, with 7 bases lining up with TRBD1. The CDR3 extends over 14 amino acids. Looked up from germline, CDR1 is NNHNN and CDR2 is SYGAGS (reference sequence). The CDR3 sequence is CASGEPGQKETLYF. The sequenced part of the CDR3 DNA is TGTGCCAGCGGTGAGCCGGGACAGAAAGAA.

This clone was detected a few times. Here the gene names and germline are mouse. The CDR3 goes on 4 residues after the read ends, and that part is filled in from the germline J gene. The rearrangement joins TRBV13-3 to TRBJ2-3, with TRBD1 identical over 11 bases. This CDR3 region has 15 residues. J gave up 2 bases and V 5 bases, and 4 bases lay outside the gene matches. CDR1 is NNHDY and CDR2 is SYVADS in the germline V gene. The CDR3 DNA, read in part, is TGTGCCAGCAGGGACAGGGGGCTTTATGCAGAA. Translated, it gives CASRDRGLYAE. The full CDR3 reads CASRDRGLYAETLYF.

This clone appeared a few times. Germline and genes: mouse. The sequenced fragment ends 4 residues before the CDR3 boundary, so the rest is inferred from the germline J gene. The sample holds other DNA sequences that translate to the same CDR3. This chain uses TRBV1 with TRBJ1-2; no clear D gene. The CDR3 extends over 15 amino acids. CDR1 and CDR2 from the germline V gene are NSQYPW and LRSPGD (reference sequence). Trimming took off 0 bases at V and 0 bases at J, with 8 bases between the two ends. The chain's CDR3 is CTCSADAGSNSDYTF. The covered CDR3 bases are TGCACCTGCAGTGCAGATGCAGGCTCAAACTCC.